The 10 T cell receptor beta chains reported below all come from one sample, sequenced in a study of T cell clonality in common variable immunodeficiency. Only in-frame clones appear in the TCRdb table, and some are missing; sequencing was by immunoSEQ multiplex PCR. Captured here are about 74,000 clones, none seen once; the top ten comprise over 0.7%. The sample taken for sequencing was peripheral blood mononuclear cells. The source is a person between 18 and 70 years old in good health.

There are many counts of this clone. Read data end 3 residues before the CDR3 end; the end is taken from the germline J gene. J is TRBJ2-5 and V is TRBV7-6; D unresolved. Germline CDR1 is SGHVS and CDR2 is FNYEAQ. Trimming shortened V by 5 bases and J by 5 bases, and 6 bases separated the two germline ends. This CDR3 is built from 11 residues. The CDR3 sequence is CASSDGETQYF. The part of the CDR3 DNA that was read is TGTGCCAGCAGCGACGGGGAGACC.

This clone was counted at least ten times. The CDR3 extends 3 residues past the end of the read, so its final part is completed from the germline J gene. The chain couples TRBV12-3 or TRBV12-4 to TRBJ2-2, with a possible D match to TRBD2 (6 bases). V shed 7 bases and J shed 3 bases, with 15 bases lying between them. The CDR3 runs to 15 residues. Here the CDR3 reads CASTYGTADTGELFF. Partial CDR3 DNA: TGTGCCAGCACCTACGGGACTGCAGACACCGGGGAG.

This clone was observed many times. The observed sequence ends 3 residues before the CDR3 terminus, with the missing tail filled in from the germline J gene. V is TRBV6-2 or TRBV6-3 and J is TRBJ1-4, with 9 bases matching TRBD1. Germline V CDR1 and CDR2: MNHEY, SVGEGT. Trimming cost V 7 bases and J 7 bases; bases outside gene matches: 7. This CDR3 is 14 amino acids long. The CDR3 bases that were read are TGTGCCAGCACCGAACAGGGGGCGAGTGAAAAA. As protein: CASTEQGASEK. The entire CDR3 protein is CASTEQGASEKLFF.

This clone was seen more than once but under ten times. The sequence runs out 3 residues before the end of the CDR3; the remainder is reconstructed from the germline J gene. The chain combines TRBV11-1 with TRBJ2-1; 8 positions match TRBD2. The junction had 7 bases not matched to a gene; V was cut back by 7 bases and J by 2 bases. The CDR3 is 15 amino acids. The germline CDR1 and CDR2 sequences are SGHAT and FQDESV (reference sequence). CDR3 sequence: CASNSGTRAYNEQFF. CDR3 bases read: TGTGCCAGCAACTCCGGGACTAGGGCCTACAATGAG.

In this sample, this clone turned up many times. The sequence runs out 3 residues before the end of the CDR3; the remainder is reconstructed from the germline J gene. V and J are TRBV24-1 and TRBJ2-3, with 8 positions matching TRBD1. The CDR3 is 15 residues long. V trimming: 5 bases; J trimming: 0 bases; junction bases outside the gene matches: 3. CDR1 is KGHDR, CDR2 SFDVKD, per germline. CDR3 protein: CATSGRTGSTDTQYF. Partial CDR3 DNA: TGTGCCACCAGTGGCCGGACAGGGAGCACAGATACG.

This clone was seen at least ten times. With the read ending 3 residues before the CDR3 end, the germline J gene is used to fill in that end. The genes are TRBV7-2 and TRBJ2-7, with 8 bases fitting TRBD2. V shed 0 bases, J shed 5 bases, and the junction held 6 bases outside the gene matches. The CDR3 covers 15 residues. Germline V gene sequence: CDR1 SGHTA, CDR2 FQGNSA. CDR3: CASSLARAGADEQYF. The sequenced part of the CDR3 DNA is TGTGCCAGCAGCTTAGCCCGAGCGGGAGCCGACGAG.

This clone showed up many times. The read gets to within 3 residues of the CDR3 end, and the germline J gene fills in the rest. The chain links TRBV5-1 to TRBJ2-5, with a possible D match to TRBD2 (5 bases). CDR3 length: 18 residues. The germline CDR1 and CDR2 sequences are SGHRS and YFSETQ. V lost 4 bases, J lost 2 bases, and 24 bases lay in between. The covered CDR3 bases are TGCGCCAGCAGCCTTCCTGTTAGGGTGGCGGGTTTTCAAGAGACC. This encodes CASSLPVRVAGFQET. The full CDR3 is CASSLPVRVAGFQETQYF.

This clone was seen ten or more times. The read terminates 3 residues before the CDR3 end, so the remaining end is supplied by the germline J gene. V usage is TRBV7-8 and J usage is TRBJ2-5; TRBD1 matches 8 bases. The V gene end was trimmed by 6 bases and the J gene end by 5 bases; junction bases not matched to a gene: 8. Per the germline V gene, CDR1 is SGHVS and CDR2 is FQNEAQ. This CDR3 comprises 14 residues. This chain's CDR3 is CASSLRQGRETQYF. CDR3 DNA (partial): TGTGCCAGCAGTCTTAGACAGGGGAGGGAGACC.

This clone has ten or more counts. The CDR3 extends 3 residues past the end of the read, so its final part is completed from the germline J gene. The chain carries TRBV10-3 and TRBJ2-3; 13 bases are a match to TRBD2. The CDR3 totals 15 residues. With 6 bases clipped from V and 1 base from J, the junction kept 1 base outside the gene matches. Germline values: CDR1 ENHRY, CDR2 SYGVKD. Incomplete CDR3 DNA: TGTGCCATCAGGGGGACTAGCGGGGGCACAGATACG. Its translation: CAIRGTSGGTDT. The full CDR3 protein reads CAIRGTSGGTDTQYF.

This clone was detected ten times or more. The sequenced CDR3 bases are TGTGCCAGCAGTTACGGGCGACAGACCTCCTACGAG. It yields the protein CASSYGRQTSYE. The entire CDR3 protein reads CASSYGRQTSYEQYF. The J gene is TRBJ2-7, the V gene TRBV6-7, with a weak D call TRBD1 (5 bases). Coverage ceases 3 residues before the CDR3 finishes, and the germline J gene fills in the end. TRBV6-7 is recorded as an ORF, its role being uncertain. This CDR3 has 15 residues. Trimming cost V 2 bases and J 0 bases, with 11 bases left between them.